This T cell receptor (beta chain) was sequenced in a study of cytomegalovirus exposure and HLA in healthy donors. Study-wide results and limits: Researchers reported in a later analysis that a missense DCLRE1C variant was tied to TCR beta V- and J-gene trimming.

This PCR relied on a set of 60 Vbeta primers and 13 Jbeta primers. Sequenced by immunoSEQ multiplex PCR; TCRdb stores in-frame clones only, minus some. The sample holds approximately 110,000 clones, roughly 85% seen once. This clone has a handful of counts. What it recognizes is unknown. This CDR3 spans 13 amino acids. Germline CDR1 is SGHTA and CDR2 is FQGNSA. V was clipped by 5 bases and J by 0 bases, with 8 bases between them. Sequenced material: PBMCs. This TCR came from a man aged 30 to 45 in good health and CMV-seropositive. This chain links TRBV7-2 with TRBJ2-7; D call uncertain. CDR3 nucleotide sequence: TGTGCCAGCAGCCCACCGAGCTCCTACGAGCAGTACTTC. Translated, it gives CASSPPSSYEQYF.